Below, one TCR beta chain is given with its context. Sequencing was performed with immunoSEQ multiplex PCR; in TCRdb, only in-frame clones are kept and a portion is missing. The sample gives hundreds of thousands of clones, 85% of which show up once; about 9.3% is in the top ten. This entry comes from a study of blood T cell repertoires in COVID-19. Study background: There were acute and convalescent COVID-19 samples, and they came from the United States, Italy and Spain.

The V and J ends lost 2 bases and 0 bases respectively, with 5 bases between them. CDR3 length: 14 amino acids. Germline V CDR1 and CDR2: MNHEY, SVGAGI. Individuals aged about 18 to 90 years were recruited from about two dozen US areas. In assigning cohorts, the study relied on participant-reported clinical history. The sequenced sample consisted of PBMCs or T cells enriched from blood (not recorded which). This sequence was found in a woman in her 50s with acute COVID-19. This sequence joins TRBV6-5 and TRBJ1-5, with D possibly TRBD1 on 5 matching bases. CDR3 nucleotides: TGTGCCAGCAGTTACGGGGCTAGCAATCAGCCCCAGCATTTT. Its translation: CASSYGASNQPQHF.